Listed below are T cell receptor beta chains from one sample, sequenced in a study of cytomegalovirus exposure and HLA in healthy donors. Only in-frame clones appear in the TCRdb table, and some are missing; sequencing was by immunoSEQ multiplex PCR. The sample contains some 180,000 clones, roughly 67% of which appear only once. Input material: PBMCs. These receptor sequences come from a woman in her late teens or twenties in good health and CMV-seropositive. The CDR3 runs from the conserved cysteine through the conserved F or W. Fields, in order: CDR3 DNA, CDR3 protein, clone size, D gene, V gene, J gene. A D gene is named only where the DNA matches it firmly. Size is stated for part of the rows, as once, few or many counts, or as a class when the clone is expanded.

CDR3 DNA: TGTGCCAGCAGCCTTGGGACAGGGCTGTGGACAGATACGCAGTATTTT
CDR3 protein: CASSLGTGLWTDTQYF
clone size: .
D gene: TRBD1
V gene: TRBV7-2
J gene: TRBJ2-3

CDR3 DNA: TGCAGCGTTGGTGAGTTTAGTGCTTTCTTT
CDR3 protein: CSVGEFSAFF
clone size: .
D gene: .
V gene: TRBV29-1
J gene: TRBJ1-1

CDR3 DNA: TGTGCCAGCTCAAATAGCGGGGGTACCTCCTACGAGCAGTACTTC
CDR3 protein: CASSNSGGTSYEQYF
clone size: .
D gene: TRBD2
V gene: TRBV18
J gene: TRBJ2-7

CDR3 DNA: TGCGCCAGCAGCCACCGCACTAGCGGGGGCACAGATACGCAGTATTTT
CDR3 protein: CASSHRTSGGTDTQYF
clone size: .
D gene: TRBD2
V gene: TRBV4-3
J gene: TRBJ2-3

CDR3 DNA: TGTGCCAGCAGCAATAGCGGGGACTCCTACGAGCAGTACTTC
CDR3 protein: CASSNSGDSYEQYF
clone size: once
D gene: TRBD2
V gene: TRBV7-2
J gene: TRBJ2-7

CDR3 DNA: TGTGCCTGGACCCCGAGGGGAAACACCATATATTTT
CDR3 protein: CAWTPRGNTIYF
clone size: .
D gene: .
V gene: TRBV30
J gene: TRBJ1-3

CDR3 DNA: TGTGCCTGGAGGAGTAACTATGGCTACACCTTC
CDR3 protein: CAWRSNYGYTF
clone size: few
D gene: .
V gene: TRBV30
J gene: TRBJ1-2

CDR3 DNA: TGTGCCAGCAGCTTCGATAGACAGTTGCAGTACTTC
CDR3 protein: CASSFDRQLQYF
clone size: .
D gene: .
V gene: TRBV7-9
J gene: TRBJ2-7

CDR3 DNA: TGCGCCAGCAGCCCAGGACCCCCGGGGGACACCATATATTTT
CDR3 protein: CASSPGPPGDTIYF
clone size: few
D gene: .
V gene: TRBV4-3
J gene: TRBJ1-3

CDR3 DNA: TGTGCCAGCAGCCAAGATCCAGTTCCCTACGAGCAGTACTTC
CDR3 protein: CASSQDPVPYEQYF
clone size: few
D gene: .
V gene: TRBV4-2
J gene: TRBJ2-7

CDR3 DNA: TGTGCCAGCAGTTACGGCGCAGGGCTTCAGCCCCAGCATTTT
CDR3 protein: CASSYGAGLQPQHF
clone size: .
D gene: .
V gene: TRBV6-5
J gene: TRBJ1-5

CDR3 DNA: TGTGCCAGCAGCCCGCGACAGCCTCGGGAGACCCAGTACTTC
CDR3 protein: CASSPRQPRETQYF
clone size: .
D gene: .
V gene: TRBV6-4
J gene: TRBJ2-5

CDR3 DNA: TGTGCCAGCAGTTTAGCCGGACTTTACTACGAGCAGTACTTC
CDR3 protein: CASSLAGLYYEQYF
clone size: few
D gene: .
V gene: TRBV28
J gene: TRBJ2-7

CDR3 DNA: TGTGCCAGCAGCTACTCGAGTAGCGGAAGAACTGAAGCTTTCTTT
CDR3 protein: CASSYSSSGRTEAFF
clone size: .
D gene: .
V gene: TRBV14
J gene: TRBJ1-1

CDR3 DNA: TGTGCCAGCAGTTTATTGCAGGGGGCCCACGAGCAGTACTTC
CDR3 protein: CASSLLQGAHEQYF
clone size: few
D gene: TRBD1
V gene: TRBV28
J gene: TRBJ2-7

CDR3 DNA: TGTGCCAGCAGCTCTCCGGGACAGGGGAACACTGAAGCTTTCTTT
CDR3 protein: CASSSPGQGNTEAFF
clone size: .
D gene: TRBD1
V gene: TRBV13
J gene: TRBJ1-1

CDR3 DNA: TGTGCCAGCAGCGTTAGGACAACTATCTCCTACGAGCAGTACTTC
CDR3 protein: CASSVRTTISYEQYF
clone size: .
D gene: .
V gene: TRBV7-8
J gene: TRBJ2-7

CDR3 DNA: TGTGCCAGCAGCTTGCTGACACCCTCTAAGGAGTACTTC
CDR3 protein: CASSLLTPSKEYF
clone size: .
D gene: .
V gene: TRBV5-4
J gene: TRBJ2-5

CDR3 DNA: TGCGCCAGCAGTTCTCCTGGTAGAGAGACCCAGTACTTC
CDR3 protein: CASSSPGRETQYF
clone size: once
D gene: .
V gene: TRBV5-1
J gene: TRBJ2-5

CDR3 DNA: TGTGCCAGCAGTTCCGGGACAGGGGGTAGGGGCTATGGCTACACCTTC
CDR3 protein: CASSSGTGGRGYGYTF
clone size: .
D gene: TRBD1
V gene: TRBV6-6
J gene: TRBJ1-2

CDR3 DNA: TGCGCCAGCAGCTTGGGGACTAGCGGGTACCAAGAGACCCAGTACTTC
CDR3 protein: CASSLGTSGYQETQYF
clone size: .
D gene: TRBD2
V gene: TRBV5-1
J gene: TRBJ2-5

CDR3 DNA: TGTGCCAGCAGCATCCGAGGTGGTAGCAGAAGCTCCTACAATGAGCAGTTCTTC
CDR3 protein: CASSIRGGSRSSYNEQFF
clone size: .
D gene: .
V gene: TRBV7-9
J gene: TRBJ2-1

CDR3 DNA: TGTGCCAGCAGCCCCCCTGTGGCGGGACCTAGCACAGATACGCAGTATTTT
CDR3 protein: CASSPPVAGPSTDTQYF
clone size: .
D gene: .
V gene: TRBV5-5
J gene: TRBJ2-3

CDR3 DNA: TGTGCCGGCCGATCGACAGGGAACTATGGCTACACCTTC
CDR3 protein: CAGRSTGNYGYTF
clone size: .
D gene: TRBD1
V gene: TRBV6-6
J gene: TRBJ1-2

CDR3 DNA: TGTGCCTGGAGTGCAGAGGAAACCAAAAACATTCAGTACTTC
CDR3 protein: CAWSAEETKNIQYF
clone size: .
D gene: .
V gene: TRBV30
J gene: TRBJ2-4

CDR3 DNA: TGTGCCAGCAGCAAAGAGACAGGCGGTAATTCACCCCTCCACTTT
CDR3 protein: CASSKETGGNSPLHF
clone size: .
D gene: .
V gene: TRBV11-2
J gene: TRBJ1-6

CDR3 DNA: TGTGCCAGCAGCTTAGGAGGGACAGTTTCATATAGCAATCAGCCCCAGCATTTT
CDR3 protein: CASSLGGTVSYSNQPQHF
clone size: .
D gene: TRBD1
V gene: TRBV11-2
J gene: TRBJ1-5

CDR3 DNA: TGTGCCAGCAGCCATCAGGGGGCCCAGCAGGGCTACACCTTC
CDR3 protein: CASSHQGAQQGYTF
clone size: few
D gene: TRBD1
V gene: TRBV5-6
J gene: TRBJ1-2

CDR3 DNA: TGTGCCAGCAGCAAAGGGGGAGAGGGCCACGGCTACACCTTC
CDR3 protein: CASSKGGEGHGYTF
clone size: .
D gene: .
V gene: TRBV21-1
J gene: TRBJ1-2

CDR3 DNA: TGCGCCAGCAGCCAAGATCCGCCTAGCGGGGTTGCAGATACGCAGTATTTT
CDR3 protein: CASSQDPPSGVADTQYF
clone size: .
D gene: TRBD2
V gene: TRBV4-3
J gene: TRBJ2-3

CDR3 DNA: TGTGCCAGCAGCTTGGATCCGGGGGTCGACTACAATGAGCAGTTCTTC
CDR3 protein: CASSLDPGVDYNEQFF
clone size: .
D gene: .
V gene: TRBV5-6
J gene: TRBJ2-1

CDR3 DNA: TGTGCCAGCGACGGGGAAGAGACCCAGTACTTC
CDR3 protein: CASDGEETQYF
clone size: .
D gene: .
V gene: TRBV2
J gene: TRBJ2-5

CDR3 DNA: TGTGCCAGCAGCAGAATAGCGGGAGGGGGAGATACGCAGTATTTT
CDR3 protein: CASSRIAGGGDTQYF
clone size: .
D gene: TRBD2
V gene: TRBV7-9
J gene: TRBJ2-3

CDR3 DNA: TGTGCCAGCGGGCTCGCGTTTAAGCGGGGATCCCATGAGCAGTTCTTC
CDR3 protein: CASGLAFKRGSHEQFF
clone size: .
D gene: TRBD2
V gene: TRBV2
J gene: TRBJ2-1

CDR3 DNA: TGCGCCAGCAGCTTGGCCACTTTAGCGGGGGTGGCGGATGAGCAGTTCTTC
CDR3 protein: CASSLATLAGVADEQFF
clone size: .
D gene: TRBD2
V gene: TRBV5-1
J gene: TRBJ2-1

CDR3 DNA: TGTGCCAGAAGCTGGGACAAAAGGGCGAACACCGGGGAGCTGTTTTTT
CDR3 protein: CARSWDKRANTGELFF
clone size: .
D gene: .
V gene: TRBV7-5
J gene: TRBJ2-2

CDR3 DNA: TGCGCCAGCAGCTTTGGCGGCTACAATGAGCAGTTCTTC
CDR3 protein: CASSFGGYNEQFF
clone size: .
D gene: .
V gene: TRBV5-1
J gene: TRBJ2-1

CDR3 DNA: TGTGCCGCCAAAACAGAGAGCAATCAGCCCCAGCATTTT
CDR3 protein: CAAKTESNQPQHF
clone size: .
D gene: .
V gene: TRBV2
J gene: TRBJ1-5

CDR3 DNA: TGTGCCAGCAGCTTAGATGGGAAGGGGTGGGGCAATCAGCCCCAGCATTTT
CDR3 protein: CASSLDGKGWGNQPQHF
clone size: .
D gene: .
V gene: TRBV7-2
J gene: TRBJ1-5

CDR3 DNA: TGTGCCAGCAGTTACTCGAGGACACCTAACACTGAAGCTTTCTTT
CDR3 protein: CASSYSRTPNTEAFF
clone size: .
D gene: .
V gene: TRBV6-5
J gene: TRBJ1-1

CDR3 DNA: TGTGCCAGCAGCTTGCTGTTACAGGGTAAAAATTCACCCCTCCACTTT
CDR3 protein: CASSLLLQGKNSPLHF
clone size: few
D gene: .
V gene: TRBV5-8
J gene: TRBJ1-6

CDR3 DNA: TGTGCCAGCAGAAGGGACAGGGGGAACTATGGCTACACCTTC
CDR3 protein: CASRRDRGNYGYTF
clone size: .
D gene: TRBD1
V gene: TRBV28
J gene: TRBJ1-2

CDR3 DNA: TGTGCCAGCAGTCAGGGACTAGCGGTCCCTAGAGAGCAGTACTTC
CDR3 protein: CASSQGLAVPREQYF
clone size: .
D gene: TRBD2
V gene: TRBV6-5
J gene: TRBJ2-7

CDR3 DNA: TGTGCCAGCAGCAAATCCACTAGCGGGGGGGACCAGTACTTC
CDR3 protein: CASSKSTSGGDQYF
clone size: once
D gene: .
V gene: TRBV21-1
J gene: TRBJ2-5

CDR3 DNA: TGTGCCAGCAGTGAAGACGACAACGGAAACACCATATATTTT
CDR3 protein: CASSEDDNGNTIYF
clone size: .
D gene: .
V gene: TRBV6-1
J gene: TRBJ1-3

CDR3 DNA: TGTGCCAGCAGCTTTCGACGTACCCGGGAGGACACAGATACGCAGTATTTT
CDR3 protein: CASSFRRTREDTDTQYF
clone size: .
D gene: TRBD2
V gene: TRBV7-2
J gene: TRBJ2-3

CDR3 DNA: TGTGCCAGCAGTCTCACAACGACAGGGGGCGGGCACGGGGAGCTGTTTTTT
CDR3 protein: CASSLTTTGGGHGELFF
clone size: .
D gene: TRBD1
V gene: TRBV27
J gene: TRBJ2-2

CDR3 DNA: TGTGCCAGCAGCGCGGGGGGGGTGGGAGAGACCCAGTACTTC
CDR3 protein: CASSAGGVGETQYF
clone size: .
D gene: TRBD2
V gene: TRBV9
J gene: TRBJ2-5

CDR3 DNA: TGTGCCAGCAGTACGGGGATCTACGAGCAGTACTTC
CDR3 protein: CASSTGIYEQYF
clone size: .
D gene: .
V gene: TRBV6-6
J gene: TRBJ2-7

CDR3 DNA: TGTGCCAGCAGTCTGACAGGACTAGCTTTGGGGAATGAGCAGTTCTTC
CDR3 protein: CASSLTGLALGNEQFF
clone size: .
D gene: TRBD2
V gene: TRBV6-4
J gene: TRBJ2-1

CDR3 DNA: TGTGCCAGCAGCCCCGCGGGGGGGCTCAAAGAGACCCAGTACTTC
CDR3 protein: CASSPAGGLKETQYF
clone size: few
D gene: TRBD2
V gene: TRBV9
J gene: TRBJ2-5

CDR3 DNA: TGTGCCAGCAGCTTGTCGGCAGGGAACAATCAGCCCCAGCATTTT
CDR3 protein: CASSLSAGNNQPQHF
clone size: .
D gene: .
V gene: TRBV7-2
J gene: TRBJ1-5

CDR3 DNA: TGTGCCTGGAGTGTACTAGGGGGCAGGAGGGGCTATGGCTACACCTTC
CDR3 protein: CAWSVLGGRRGYGYTF
clone size: .
D gene: TRBD1
V gene: TRBV30
J gene: TRBJ1-2

CDR3 DNA: TGTGCCAGCAGCTTACCAAAGGGCAGGGGGATTGAAGCTTTCTTT
CDR3 protein: CASSLPKGRGIEAFF
clone size: .
D gene: TRBD1
V gene: TRBV7-9
J gene: TRBJ1-1

CDR3 DNA: TGTGCCAGCAGCTTAGGCAGGCTTCAGCCCCAGCATTTT
CDR3 protein: CASSLGRLQPQHF
clone size: .
D gene: .
V gene: TRBV7-9
J gene: TRBJ1-5

CDR3 DNA: TGCAGCGTTGATTTGTTGTTCGGGCAGTTCTTC
CDR3 protein: CSVDLLFGQFF
clone size: .
D gene: .
V gene: TRBV29-1
J gene: TRBJ2-1

CDR3 DNA: TGTGCCAGCTCATCGGACTCCGGGTATGGCTCTGGAAACACCATATATTTT
CDR3 protein: CASSSDSGYGSGNTIYF
clone size: few
D gene: .
V gene: TRBV18
J gene: TRBJ1-3

CDR3 DNA: TGTGCCAGCAGCATGAGCATGAACACTGAAGCTTTCTTT
CDR3 protein: CASSMSMNTEAFF
clone size: .
D gene: .
V gene: TRBV6-1
J gene: TRBJ1-1

CDR3 DNA: TGTGCCTGGAGTTCGGGGGATCCCAATCAGCCCCAGCATTTT
CDR3 protein: CAWSSGDPNQPQHF
clone size: .
D gene: .
V gene: TRBV30
J gene: TRBJ1-5

CDR3 DNA: TGCGCCAGCAGCTCAGACAGGGGTGTCCACGAGCAGTACTTC
CDR3 protein: CASSSDRGVHEQYF
clone size: .
D gene: TRBD1
V gene: TRBV5-1
J gene: TRBJ2-7